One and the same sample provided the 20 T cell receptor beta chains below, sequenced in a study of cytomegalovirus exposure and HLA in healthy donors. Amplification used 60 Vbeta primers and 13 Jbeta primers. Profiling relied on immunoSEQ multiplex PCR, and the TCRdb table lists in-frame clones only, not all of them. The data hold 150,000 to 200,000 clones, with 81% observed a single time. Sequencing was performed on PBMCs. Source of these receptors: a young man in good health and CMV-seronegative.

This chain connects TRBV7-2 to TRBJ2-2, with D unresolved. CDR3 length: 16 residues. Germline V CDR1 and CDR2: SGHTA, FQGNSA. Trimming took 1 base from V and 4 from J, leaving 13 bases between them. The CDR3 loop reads CASSLEIYLFTGELFF. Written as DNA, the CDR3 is TGTGCCAGCAGCTTAGAAATCTACCTGTTCACCGGGGAGCTGTTTTTT.

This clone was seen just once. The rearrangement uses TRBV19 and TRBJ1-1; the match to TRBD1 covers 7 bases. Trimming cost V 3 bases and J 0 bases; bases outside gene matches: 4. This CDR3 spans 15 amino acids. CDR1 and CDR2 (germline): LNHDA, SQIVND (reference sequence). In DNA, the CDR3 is TGTGCCAGTAGTATCAAGGGACAGTTGAACACTGAAGCTTTCTTT. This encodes CASSIKGQLNTEAFF.

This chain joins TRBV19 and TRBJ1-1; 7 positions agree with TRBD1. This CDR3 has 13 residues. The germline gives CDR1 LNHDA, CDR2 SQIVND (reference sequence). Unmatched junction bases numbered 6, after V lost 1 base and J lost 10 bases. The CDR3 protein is CASSIVDRARAFF. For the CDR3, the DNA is TGTGCCAGTAGTATAGTCGACAGGGCGCGAGCTTTCTTT.

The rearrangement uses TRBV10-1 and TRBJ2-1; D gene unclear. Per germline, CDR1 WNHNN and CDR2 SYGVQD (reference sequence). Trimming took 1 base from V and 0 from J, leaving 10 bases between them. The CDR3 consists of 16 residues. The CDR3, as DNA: TGCGCCAGCAGTGAGTGGAGCTTGTTCTCCTACAATGAGCAGTTCTTC. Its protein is CASSEWSLFSYNEQFF.

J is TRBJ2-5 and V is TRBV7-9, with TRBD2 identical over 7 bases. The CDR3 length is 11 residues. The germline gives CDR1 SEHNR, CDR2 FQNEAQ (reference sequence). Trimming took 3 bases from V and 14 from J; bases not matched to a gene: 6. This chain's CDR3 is CASSLGGTPYF. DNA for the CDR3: TGTGCCAGCAGCTTGGGGGGGACCCCATACTTC.

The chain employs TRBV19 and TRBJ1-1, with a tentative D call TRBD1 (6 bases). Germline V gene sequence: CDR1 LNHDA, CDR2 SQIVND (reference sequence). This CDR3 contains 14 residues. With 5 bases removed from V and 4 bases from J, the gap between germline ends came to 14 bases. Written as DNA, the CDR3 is TGTGCCAGTAGTGCGTTAGGGGGTAGCACTGAAGCTTTCTTT. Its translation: CASSALGGSTEAFF.

CDR3 region: CASSWNRGDYEQYF. The DNA of the CDR3 is TGCGCCAGCAGTTGGAACCGGGGAGACTACGAGCAGTACTTC. The chain combines TRBV4-3 with TRBJ2-7; D may be TRBD2 (5 bases). Germline V gene data show CDR1 as LGHNA and CDR2 as YSLEER. This CDR3 region has 14 residues. Trimming took 6 bases from V and 3 from J, leaving 15 bases between them.

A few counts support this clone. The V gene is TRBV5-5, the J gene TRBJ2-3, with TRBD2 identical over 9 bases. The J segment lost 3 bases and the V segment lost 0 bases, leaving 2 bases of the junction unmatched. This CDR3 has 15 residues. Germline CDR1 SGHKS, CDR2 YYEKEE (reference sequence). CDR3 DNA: TGTGCCAGCAGCTTGGCTAGCGGGGTGACAGATACGCAGTATTTT. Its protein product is CASSLASGVTDTQYF.

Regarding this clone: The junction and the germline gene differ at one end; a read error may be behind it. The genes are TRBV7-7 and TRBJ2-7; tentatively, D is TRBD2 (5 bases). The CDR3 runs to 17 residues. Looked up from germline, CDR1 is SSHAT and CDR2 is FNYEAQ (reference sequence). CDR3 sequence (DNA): TGTGCTAGCAGCCCCTATAGCCGGGGAGCCCACTCCTACGAGCAGTACTTC. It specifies CASSPYSRGAHSYEQYF. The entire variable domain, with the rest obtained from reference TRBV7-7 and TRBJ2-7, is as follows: GAGVSQSPRYKVTKRGQDVTLRCDPISSHATLYWYQQALGQGPEFLTYFNYEAQPDKSGLPSDRFSAERPEGSISTLTIQRTEQRDSAMYRCASSPYSRGAHSYEQYFGPGTRLTVT.

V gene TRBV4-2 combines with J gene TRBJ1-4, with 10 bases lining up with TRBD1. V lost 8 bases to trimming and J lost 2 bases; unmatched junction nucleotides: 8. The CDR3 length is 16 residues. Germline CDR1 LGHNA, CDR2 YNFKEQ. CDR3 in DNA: TGTGCCAGCGGGGGACAGGGGTCGTTGACTAATGAAAAACTGTTTTTT. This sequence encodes CASGGQGSLTNEKLFF.

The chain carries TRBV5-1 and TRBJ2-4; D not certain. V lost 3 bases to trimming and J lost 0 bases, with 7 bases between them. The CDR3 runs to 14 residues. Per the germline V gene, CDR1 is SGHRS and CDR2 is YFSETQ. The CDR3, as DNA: TGCGCCAGCAGCTCCGAGATAGCCAAAAACATTCAGTACTTC. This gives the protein CASSSEIAKNIQYF.

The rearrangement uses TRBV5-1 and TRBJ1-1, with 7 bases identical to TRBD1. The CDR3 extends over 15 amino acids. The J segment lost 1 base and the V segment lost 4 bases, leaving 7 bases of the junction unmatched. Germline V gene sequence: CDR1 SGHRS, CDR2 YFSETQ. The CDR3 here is CASSPRDRQNTEAFF. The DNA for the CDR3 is TGCGCCAGCAGCCCGCGGGACAGACAGAACACTGAAGCTTTCTTT.

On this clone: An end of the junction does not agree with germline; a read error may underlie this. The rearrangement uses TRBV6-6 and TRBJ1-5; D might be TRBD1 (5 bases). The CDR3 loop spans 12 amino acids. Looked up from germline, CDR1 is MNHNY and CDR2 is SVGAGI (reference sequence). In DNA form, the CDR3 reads TGTGCCAGCAGTTACAGCAGGGCCGGGTTCAATTTT. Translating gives CASSYSRAGFNF.

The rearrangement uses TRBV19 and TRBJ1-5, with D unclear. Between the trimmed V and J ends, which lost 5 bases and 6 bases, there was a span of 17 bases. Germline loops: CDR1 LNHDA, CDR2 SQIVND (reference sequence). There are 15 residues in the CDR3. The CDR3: CASSGAPPGSQPQHF. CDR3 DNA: TGTGCCAGTAGTGGAGCGCCCCCGGGGAGTCAGCCCCAGCATTTT.

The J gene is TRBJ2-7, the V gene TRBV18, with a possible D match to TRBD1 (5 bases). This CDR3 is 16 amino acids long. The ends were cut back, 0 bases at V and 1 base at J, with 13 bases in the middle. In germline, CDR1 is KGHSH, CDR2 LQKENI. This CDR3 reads CASSPPDSYHSYEQYF. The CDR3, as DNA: TGTGCCAGCTCACCACCCGACAGTTACCATTCCTACGAGCAGTACTTC.

In DNA form, the CDR3 reads TGCAGTGCTAGAGAACCTAGTGGCTACACCTTC. Protein sequence: CSAREPSGYTF. V gene TRBV20-1 combines with J gene TRBJ1-2, with D unresolved. Trimming took off 0 bases at V and 7 bases at J, with 6 bases between the two ends. The germline gives CDR1 DFQATT, CDR2 SNEGSKA (reference sequence). The CDR3 sequence is 11 residues long.

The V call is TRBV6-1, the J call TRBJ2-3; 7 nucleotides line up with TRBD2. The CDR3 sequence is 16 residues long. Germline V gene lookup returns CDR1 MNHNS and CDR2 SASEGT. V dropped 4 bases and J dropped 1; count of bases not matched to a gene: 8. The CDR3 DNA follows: TGTGCCAGCAGTGCCCGAACGGGGGGTGGCACAGATACGCAGTATTTT. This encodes CASSARTGGGTDTQYF.

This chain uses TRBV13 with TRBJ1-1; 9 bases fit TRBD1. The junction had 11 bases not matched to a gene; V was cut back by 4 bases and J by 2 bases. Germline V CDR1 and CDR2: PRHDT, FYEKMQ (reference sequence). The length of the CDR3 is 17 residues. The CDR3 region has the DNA TGTGCCAGCAGCTCCCCGGGACAGGGTTCGTCAAACACTGAAGCTTTCTTT. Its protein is CASSSPGQGSSNTEAFF.

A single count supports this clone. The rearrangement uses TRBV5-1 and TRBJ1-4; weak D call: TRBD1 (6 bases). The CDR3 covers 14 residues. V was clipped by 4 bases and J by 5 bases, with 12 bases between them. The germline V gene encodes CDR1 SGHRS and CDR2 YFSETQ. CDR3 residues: CASSPGQRNEKLFF. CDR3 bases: TGCGCCAGCAGCCCCGGACAGAGAAATGAAAAACTGTTTTTT.

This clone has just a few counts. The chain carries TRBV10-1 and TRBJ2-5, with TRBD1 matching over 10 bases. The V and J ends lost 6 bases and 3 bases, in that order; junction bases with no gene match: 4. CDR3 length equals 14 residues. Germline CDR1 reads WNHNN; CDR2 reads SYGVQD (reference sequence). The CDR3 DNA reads TGCGCCAGCAGCCCCGGGACAGGGGAAGAGACCCAGTACTTC. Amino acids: CASSPGTGEETQYF.